What follows describes a single TCR beta chain. What it binds is unknown. CDR3 and TCR beta VDJ profiling relied on genomic DNA as the template. TCRdb recomputed calls from the reads with MiXCR, one row per CDR3 protein. Among about 190,000 distinct CDR3 sequences, 50% to 55% were seen once, and the ten largest hold about 16%. The sample originates from a study of CD8+CD57+ T cells in acquired aplastic anemia. About the research overall: Isolated CD4+ and CD8+ cells, once sorted, yielded DNA averaging roughly 3.2 ug. The study obtained about 10 million reads on average for CD4+ cells from healthy donors.

The study's findings and limits: The number of CD8+ CDR3 sequences shared by patients and controls was twenty-nine.

Sequenced sample: sorted CD4+, CD8+, or CD8+CD57+ T cells (not recorded which) from PBMCs. This TCR derives from a human donor in good health, serving as a control.

The CDR3: CASSLDSDYGYTF. The CDR3 coding sequence is TGTGCCAGCAGCTTAGATTCGGACTATGGCTACACCTTC. The genes are TRBV7-2 and TRBJ1-2; unclear D gene. Trimming cost V 1 base and J 3 bases, with 6 bases left between them. The CDR3 length is 13 residues. The germline CDR1 and CDR2 sequences are SGHTA and FQGNSA.